These 18 T cell receptor beta chains originate from one sample sequenced in a study of T cell clonality in common variable immunodeficiency. Sequenced by immunoSEQ multiplex PCR; TCRdb stores in-frame clones only, minus some. The repertoire consists of about 81,000 clones, none detected only once. Sequenced: peripheral blood mononuclear cells. These receptors originate from a person between 18 and 70 years old in good health.

This clone was detected many times. The DNA ends 3 residues before the CDR3 does, and the rest of the CDR3 is filled in from the germline J gene. This chain joins TRBV20-1 and TRBJ2-4; 11 nucleotides line up with TRBD1. CDR1 is DFQATT and CDR2 is SNEGSKA in the germline V gene (reference sequence). CDR3 length equals 14 residues. The CDR3 spells CSARPPGQGGNQYF. CDR3 DNA, as far as it was read: TGCAGTGCTAGACCTCCGGGACAGGGGGGCAAT.

This clone has only a few counts. The observed sequence ends 3 residues before the CDR3 terminus, with the missing tail filled in from the germline J gene. The chain carries TRBV18 and TRBJ1-1, with TRBD1 matching over 8 bases. CDR1 and CDR2 from the germline V gene are KGHSH and LQKENI. CDR3 length: 18 residues. V shed 0 bases and J 1 base; nucleotides not matched to a gene: 10. The CDR3 loop reads CASSPPAVGTGQNTEAFF. CDR3 DNA, as far as it was read: TGTGCCAGCTCACCACCAGCCGTAGGGACAGGACAGAACACTGAA.

This clone was counted at least ten times. Read data end 3 residues before the CDR3 end; the end is taken from the germline J gene. V gene TRBV30 combines with J gene TRBJ1-5; D unclear. Trimming removed 3 bases at V and 6 bases at J, with 15 bases between. The V gene's germline CDR1 is GTSNPN and CDR2 SVGIG (reference sequence). The CDR3 sequence is 14 residues long. The CDR3 loop is CAWSDITVFQPQHF. Partial CDR3 DNA: TGTGCCTGGAGCGACATTACAGTCTTTCAGCCC.

This clone was recorded a few times. The CDR3 goes on 3 residues after the read ends, and that part is filled in from the germline J gene. J is TRBJ2-5 and V is TRBV7-9, with D unresolved. Germline CDR1 is SEHNR and CDR2 is FQNEAQ (reference sequence). With 5 bases removed from V and 1 base from J, the gap between germline ends came to 14 bases. This CDR3 spans 15 amino acids. The part of the CDR3 DNA that was read is TGTGCCAGCAGCATAATACCTAACCGCCAAGAGACC. Amino acid sequence: CASSIIPNRQET. The entire CDR3 protein reads CASSIIPNRQETQYF.

Ten or more counts support this clone. The read ends 3 residues before the CDR3 terminus; that terminus is restored from the germline J gene. This chain uses TRBV6-2 or TRBV6-3 with TRBJ2-7; D perhaps matches TRBD1 (6 bases). Germline assignment: CDR1 MNHEY and CDR2 SVGEGT. Trimming left V 4 bases short and J 5 bases short, with 15 bases between. The CDR3 length is 14 residues. The covered CDR3 bases are TGTGCCAGCAGTTGGACAGATCGCGTAAACGAG. Residues: CASSWTDRVNE. The complete CDR3 protein is CASSWTDRVNEQYF.

This clone was detected many times. The read terminates 3 residues ahead of where the CDR3 ends, so the germline J gene completes it. This chain links TRBV6-2 or TRBV6-3 with TRBJ2-7; 9 nucleotides align to TRBD1. This CDR3 region has 16 residues. V was pared by 4 bases and J by 3 bases, with 10 bases of the junction left unmatched. The germline gives CDR1 MNHEY, CDR2 SVGEGT. The sequenced CDR3 bases are TGTGCCAGCAGTTCCCTTTGGGGACAGGGCAGCTACGAG. It yields the protein CASSSLWGQGSYE. The full CDR3 sequence reads CASSSLWGQGSYEQYF.

The sample holds many counts of this clone. Sequencing ends 3 residues short of the CDR3 end; the germline J gene provides the rest. The gene calls are TRBV19 and TRBJ2-7, with a tentative D call TRBD1 (6 bases). The germline V and J ends were trimmed by 4 bases and 2 bases, with 15 bases remaining between them. Germline CDR1 reads LNHDA; CDR2 reads SQIVND (reference sequence). The CDR3 spans 15 residues. The CDR3 bases that were read are TGTGCCAGTAGTACCCGGGACATGTACCCCTACGAG. Protein sequence: CASSTRDMYPYE. The complete CDR3 protein is CASSTRDMYPYEQYF.

Many counts were recorded for this clone. The read gets to within 3 residues of the CDR3 end, and the germline J gene fills in the rest. Distinct nucleotide sequences in the sample also encode this CDR3. The genes are TRBV12-3 or TRBV12-4 and TRBJ1-4; TRBD1 might be the D (5 bases). V was clipped by 3 bases and J by 5 bases, with 10 bases between them. The CDR3 sequence is 14 residues long. CDR3 residues: CASSLRGANEKLFF. Incomplete CDR3 DNA: TGTGCCAGCAGTTTGAGAGGGGCAAATGAAAAA.

This clone was found many times. The read ends 3 residues shy of where the CDR3 ends; the end is completed using the germline J gene. This chain uses TRBV7-9 with TRBJ2-5; TRBD2 aligns across 8 bases. J lost 5 bases, V lost 8 bases, and 4 bases had no gene match. The CDR3 length is 12 residues. Germline lookup yields CDR1 SEHNR and CDR2 FQNEAQ (reference sequence). The covered CDR3 bases are TGTGCCAGCCGGGGGGGGGTGGAGACC. Its protein product is CASRGGVET. The CDR3 as a whole reads CASRGGVETQYF.

This clone was recorded many times. Read data end 3 residues before the CDR3 end; the end is taken from the germline J gene. The genes are TRBV7-3 and TRBJ2-7, with D possibly matching TRBD1 (7 bases). Trimming cost V 2 bases and J 2 bases, with 13 bases left between them. The CDR3 contains 15 residues. The germline V gene has CDR1 SGHTA and CDR2 FQGTGA. The DNA read from the CDR3 is TGTGCCAGCAGCTTAGGCGGGGACAGTCCCTACGAG. Its protein product is CASSLGGDSPYE. The entire CDR3 is CASSLGGDSPYEQYF.

Many counts were recorded for this clone. Coverage ceases 3 residues before the CDR3 finishes, and the germline J gene fills in the end. V usage is TRBV10-1 and J usage is TRBJ2-3; D is perhaps TRBD1 (6 bases). The CDR3 has 13 amino acids. Germline V gives CDR1 WNHNN, CDR2 SYGVQD (reference sequence). The V gene lost 6 bases and the J gene lost 2 bases, with 9 bases spanning the gap. Incomplete CDR3 DNA: TGCGCCAGCAGGGGGGCCAACACAGATACG. Translating gives CASRGANTDT. From start to end, the CDR3 is CASRGANTDTQYF.

In this sample, this clone turned up many times. The sequenced part of the CDR3 DNA is TGTGCCGTGCGGGACTTCTACGAG. This gives the protein CAVRDFYE. The whole CDR3 sequence reads CAVRDFYEQYF. The chain links TRBV6-2 or TRBV6-3 to TRBJ2-7; the D gene is possibly TRBD2 (6 bases). The observed sequence ends 3 residues before the CDR3 terminus, with the missing tail filled in from the germline J gene. The CDR3 sequence is 11 residues long. V lost 11 bases and J 3 bases, leaving 11 bases between the germline ends. Germline CDR1 MNHEY, CDR2 SVGEGT.

This clone has only a few counts. The missing CDR3 end, 3 residues past where the read stops, is filled in from the germline J gene. The chain joins TRBV11-3 to TRBJ2-7, with a possible D match to TRBD2 (6 bases). Trimming took 5 bases from V and 3 from J, leaving 14 bases between them. The CDR3 runs 14 residues. Germline assignment: CDR1 SGHNT and CDR2 YENEEA. The CDR3 sequence: CASSPGDSIYEQYF. The sequenced CDR3 bases are TGTGCCAGCAGCCCTGGGGACTCCATCTACGAG.

This clone was recorded many times. The sequence runs out 3 residues before the end of the CDR3; the remainder is reconstructed from the germline J gene. The V and J genes are TRBV6-1 and TRBJ2-1; D is undetermined. The CDR3 totals 11 residues. Deletions cut 2 bases from V and 8 bases from J, with 4 bases between. CDR1 MNHNS and CDR2 SASEGT come from the germline V gene. CDR3 amino acids: CASSELDEQFF. The part of the CDR3 DNA that was read is TGTGCCAGCAGTGAATTAGATGAG.

This clone was seen repeatedly, ten times or more. Read coverage stops 3 residues before the CDR3 terminus; the germline J gene supplies the remainder. The chain uses TRBV5-1 and TRBJ2-3; TRBD1 might be the D (5 bases). The germline gives CDR1 SGHRS, CDR2 YFSETQ. The CDR3 totals 16 residues. Deletions cut 0 bases from V and 3 bases from J, with 14 bases between. This CDR3 reads CASSLANPAGTDTQYF. The CDR3 bases that were read are TGCGCCAGCAGCTTGGCAAACCCGGCAGGGACAGATACG.

This clone was seen repeatedly, ten times or more. The DNA ends 3 residues before the CDR3 does, and the rest of the CDR3 is filled in from the germline J gene. The chain has TRBV12-3 or TRBV12-4 and TRBJ2-7, with a tentative D call TRBD2 (5 bases). The V end lost 0 bases, the J end lost 5 bases, and 11 bases lay between the germline ends. CDR3 length: 14 amino acids. The CDR3 spells CASSLAGLTDEQYF. The sequenced part of the CDR3 DNA is TGTGCCAGCAGTTTAGCAGGACTCACTGACGAG.

The table lists this clone with many counts. The read is 3 residues too short to cover the CDR3 end, so that end is filled in from the germline J gene. V usage is TRBV2 and J usage is TRBJ2-7, with 7 positions matching TRBD2. The CDR3 spans 14 residues. V shed 8 bases, J shed 0 bases, and the junction held 7 bases outside the gene matches. The germline V gene encodes CDR1 SNHLY and CDR2 FYNNEI. The CDR3 DNA, read in part, is TGTGCCAGCGGGGGGGTGAGGAGCTCCTACGAG. It yields the protein CASGGVRSSYE. In full, the CDR3 is CASGGVRSSYEQYF. The variable domain in full, completed from reference TRBV2 and TRBJ2-7, reads EPEVTQTPSHQVTQMGQEVILRCVPISNHLYFYWYRQILGQKVEFLVSFYNNEISEKSEIFDDQFSVERPDGSNFTLKIRSTKLEDSAMYFCASGGVRSSYEQYFGPGTRLTVT.

This clone was detected many times. The read is 3 residues too short to cover the CDR3 end, so that end is filled in from the germline J gene. This chain connects TRBV7-9 to TRBJ2-1; the D gene is possibly TRBD1 (5 bases). Trimming removed 6 bases at V and 0 bases at J, with 12 bases between. Per the germline V gene, CDR1 is SEHNR and CDR2 is FQNEAQ (reference sequence). The CDR3 is made up of 15 amino acids. The CDR3 loop is CASSLGESSYNEQFF. The DNA read from the CDR3 is TGTGCCAGCAGTCTAGGGGAATCCTCCTACAATGAG.